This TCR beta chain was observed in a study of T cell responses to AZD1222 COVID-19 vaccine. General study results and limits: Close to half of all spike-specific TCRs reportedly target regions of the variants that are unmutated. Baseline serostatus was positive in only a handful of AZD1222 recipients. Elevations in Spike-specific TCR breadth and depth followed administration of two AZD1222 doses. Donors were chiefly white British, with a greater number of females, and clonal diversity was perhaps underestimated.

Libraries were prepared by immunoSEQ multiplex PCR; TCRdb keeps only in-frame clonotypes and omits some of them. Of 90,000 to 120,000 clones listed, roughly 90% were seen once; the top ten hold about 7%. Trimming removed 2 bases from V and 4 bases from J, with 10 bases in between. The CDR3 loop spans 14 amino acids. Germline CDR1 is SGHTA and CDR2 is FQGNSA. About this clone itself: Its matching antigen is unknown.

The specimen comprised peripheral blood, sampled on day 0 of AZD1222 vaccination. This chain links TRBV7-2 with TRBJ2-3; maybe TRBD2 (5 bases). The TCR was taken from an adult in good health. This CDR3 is CASSLITRADTQYF. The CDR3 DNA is TGTGCCAGCAGCTTAATAACGAGGGCAGATACGCAGTATTTT.